These 12 T cell receptor beta chains came from one sample sequenced in a study of T-cell memory formation after mild COVID-19. TCRdb used MiXCR to reprocess the 5' RACE reads, holding one entry per CDR3 protein. The table has 270,000 or so distinct CDR3 sequences, roughly 18% seen once. Sequencing was performed on PBMCs or a T cell subset sorted from them (not recorded which). The source is a man younger than 35 who had mild COVID-19 (a few samples of this study predate the infection). Cell type and time point are not known.

This clonotype was seen a few times. The chain has TRBV3-1 and TRBJ2-2; D is ambiguous. The CDR3 is 12 amino acids. The germline gives CDR1 LGHDT, CDR2 YNNKEL (reference sequence). Between the trimmed V and J ends, which lost 2 bases and 8 bases, there was a span of 6 bases. CDR3 coding DNA: TGTGCCAGCAGCCAAAGAAATGGGGAGCTGTTTTTT. Translating gives CASSQRNGELFF.

V is TRBV7-9 and J is TRBJ1-4; D unresolved. There are 15 residues in the CDR3. The germline V gene has CDR1 SEHNR and CDR2 FQNEAQ (reference sequence). V was pared by 4 bases and J by 8 bases, with 17 bases between. CDR3: CASSSWKRWEEKLFF. CDR3 DNA sequence: TGTGCCAGCAGCTCCTGGAAGCGATGGGAGGAAAAACTGTTTTTT.

The gene calls are TRBV7-2 and TRBJ2-7; D perhaps matches TRBD1 (6 bases). V was shortened by 6 bases and J by 4 bases, with 10 bases between the two germline ends. The germline V gene encodes CDR1 SGHTA and CDR2 FQGNSA. The length of the CDR3 is 12 residues. CDR3 amino acids: CASSRQVYEQYF. CDR3 bases: TGTGCCAGCAGTCGACAGGTTTACGAGCAGTACTTC. The variable domain in full, completed from reference TRBV7-2 and TRBJ2-7, reads GAGVSQSPSNKVTEKGKDVELRCDPISGHTALYWYRQSLGQGLEFLIYFQGNSAPDKSGLPSDRFSAERTGGSVSTLTIQRTQQEDSAVYLCASSRQVYEQYFGPGTRLTVT.

This chain joins TRBV4-1 and TRBJ2-7; weak D call: TRBD2 (6 bases). CDR3 size: 15 residues. Germline V gene sequence: CDR1 MGHRA, CDR2 YSYEKL. The V and J ends lost 3 bases and 1 base respectively, with 13 bases between them. CDR3 loop: CASSHRPGVSYEQYF. The CDR3 nucleotides are TGCGCCAGCAGCCACCGACCGGGAGTTTCCTACGAGCAGTACTTC.

This clonotype was seen a few times. The chain recombines TRBV7-9 with TRBJ2-6; TRBD1 might be the D (5 bases). The V end lost 4 bases, the J end lost 1 base, and 20 bases lay between the germline ends. CDR3 length equals 19 residues. In germline, CDR1 is SEHNR, CDR2 FQNEAQ (reference sequence). The CDR3 DNA is TGTGCCAGCAGCTCAGGGCCGTGGGCACCGACATCTGGGGCCAACGTCCTGACTTTC. Residues: CASSSGPWAPTSGANVLTF.

Ten or more counts support this clonotype. This rearrangement joins TRBV9 to TRBJ2-3; 8 nucleotides agree with TRBD1. Trimming cost V 2 bases and J 7 bases; bases outside gene matches: 12. This CDR3 is built from 16 residues. In germline, CDR1 is SGDLS, CDR2 YYNGEE. CDR3 coding DNA: TGTGCCAGCAGCGTGGATCAGGGGGCCTCTGGGTATACGCAGTATTTT. Its translation is CASSVDQGASGYTQYF.

This clonotype was found many times. The J gene is TRBJ1-1, the V gene TRBV6-5; TRBD1 is a possible D gene (5 bases). CDR3 length equals 16 residues. Germline values: CDR1 MNHEY, CDR2 SVGAGI. V dropped 2 bases and J dropped 7 bases, with 20 bases sitting between them. CDR3: CASSYDMTSLGGEAFF. The CDR3 region has the DNA TGTGCCAGCAGTTACGACATGACATCCCTGGGGGGTGAAGCTTTCTTT.

This clonotype was picked up a small number of times. The chain couples TRBV4-2 to TRBJ2-1; TRBD1 aligns across 7 bases. V lost 7 bases to trimming and J lost 8 bases; unmatched junction nucleotides: 14. In germline, CDR1 is LGHNA, CDR2 YNFKEQ. This CDR3 is 15 amino acids long. The CDR3 bases are TGTGCCAGCACGCTAACCGGGACAGTTGGCCATGAGCAGTTCTTC. Its protein product is CASTLTGTVGHEQFF.

The rearrangement joins TRBV9 to TRBJ2-3; D not certain. There are 15 residues in the CDR3. Trimming stripped 0 bases from V and 4 bases from J, with 12 bases between. In germline, CDR1 is SGDLS, CDR2 YYNGEE. The CDR3 reads CASSVAPIGPDTQYF. The CDR3 coding sequence is TGTGCCAGCAGCGTAGCCCCCATCGGGCCAGATACGCAGTATTTT.

This clonotype was detected only a few times. The chain has TRBV7-9 and TRBJ2-2; D is unresolved. Germline lookup yields CDR1 SEHNR and CDR2 FQNEAQ (reference sequence). V gave up 8 bases and J gave up 1 base, with 5 bases separating them. This CDR3 is 12 amino acids long. The CDR3 region has the DNA TGTGCCAGCGCGGTGAACACCGGGGAGCTGTTTTTT. Its protein is CASAVNTGELFF.

The chain links TRBV2 to TRBJ2-1; D remains unclear. Trimming took off 7 bases at V and 1 base at J, with 14 bases between the two ends. The germline V gene has CDR1 SNHLY and CDR2 FYNNEI. This CDR3 region has 15 residues. Here the CDR3 reads CASTQATLSYNEQFF. CDR3 nucleotide sequence: TGTGCCAGCACCCAGGCCACCCTATCCTACAATGAGCAGTTCTTC.

A note on this clonotype: A junction end diverges from the germline sequence, so it may reflect a read error. DNA of the CDR3: TGTGCCAGCAGCTCCGTTGGGAGCGGCTCCGACGAGCAGTACTTC. Amino acids: CASSSVGSGSDEQYF. The chain combines TRBV3-1 with TRBJ2-7, with D tentatively TRBD2 (5 bases). This CDR3 spans 15 amino acids. CDR1 LGHDT and CDR2 YNNKEL come from the germline V gene (reference sequence).